This T cell receptor beta chain was observed in a study of blood T cell repertoires in COVID-19. Study-wide background: Acute-phase and convalescent COVID-19 samples originated in the United States, Italy and Spain. T cells, B-cell-depleted T cells, or PBMCs supplied cDNA or gDNA.

There are 15 residues in the CDR3. The ends were cut back, 3 bases at V and 5 bases at J, with 17 bases in the middle. The germline V gene has CDR1 SGHRS and CDR2 YFSETQ. In the study's own analysis: Using reference gene primer amplification, nucleated cell counts were estimated. Using immunoSEQ multiplex PCR, the repertoire was profiled, and TCRdb retains in-frame clones only, with some absent. V, J and clone size derive from that table, while D and trimming were established from the DNA sequence. The repertoire has 160,000 or so clones, more than 80% of them found once; the top ten carry approximately 2.8%.

This clonotype originated in a man aged 55-75 years with acute or convalescent COVID-19. V gene TRBV5-1 combines with J gene TRBJ2-5, with a weak D call TRBD1 (6 bases). Sequencing was done on a sample of peripheral blood. The CDR3 protein is CASSSWSRQGETQYF. In DNA, the CDR3 is TGCGCCAGCAGCTCTTGGTCCCGCCAGGGGGAGACCCAGTACTTC.